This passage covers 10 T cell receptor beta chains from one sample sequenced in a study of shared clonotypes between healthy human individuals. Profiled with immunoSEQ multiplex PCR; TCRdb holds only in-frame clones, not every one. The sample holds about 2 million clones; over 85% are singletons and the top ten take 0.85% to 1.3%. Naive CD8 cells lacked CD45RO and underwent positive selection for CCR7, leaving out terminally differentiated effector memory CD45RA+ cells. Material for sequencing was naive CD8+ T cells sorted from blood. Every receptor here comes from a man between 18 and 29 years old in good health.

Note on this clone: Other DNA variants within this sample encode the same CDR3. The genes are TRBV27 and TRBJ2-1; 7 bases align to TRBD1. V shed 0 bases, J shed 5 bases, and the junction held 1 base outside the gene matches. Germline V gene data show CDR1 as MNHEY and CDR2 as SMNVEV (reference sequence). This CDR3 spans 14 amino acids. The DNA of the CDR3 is TGTGCCAGCAGTTTATCAAGGGGGCACAATGAGCAGTTCTTC. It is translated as CASSLSRGHNEQFF.

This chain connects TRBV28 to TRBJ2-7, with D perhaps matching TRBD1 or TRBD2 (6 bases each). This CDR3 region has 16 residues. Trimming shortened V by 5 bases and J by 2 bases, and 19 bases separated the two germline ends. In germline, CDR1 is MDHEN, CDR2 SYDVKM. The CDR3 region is CASSPIPGGSTYEQYF. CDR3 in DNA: TGTGCCAGCAGTCCCATCCCCGGGGGCAGTACCTACGAGCAGTACTTC.

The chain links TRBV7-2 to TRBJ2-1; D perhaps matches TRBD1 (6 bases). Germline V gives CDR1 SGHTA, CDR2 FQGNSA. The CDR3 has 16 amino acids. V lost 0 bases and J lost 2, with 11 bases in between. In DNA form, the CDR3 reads TGTGCCAGCAGCTTAGCGTCCCAGGGGCCCTACAATGAGCAGTTCTTC. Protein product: CASSLASQGPYNEQFF.

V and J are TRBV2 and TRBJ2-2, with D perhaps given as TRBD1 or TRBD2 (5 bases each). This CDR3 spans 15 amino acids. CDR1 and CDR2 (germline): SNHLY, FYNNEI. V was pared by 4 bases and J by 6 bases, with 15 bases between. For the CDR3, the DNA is TGTGCCAGCAGTGTCTTCGTGGGGGTTTCCGGGGAGCTGTTTTTT. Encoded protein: CASSVFVGVSGELFF.

The CDR3 nucleotides are TGCGCCAGCAGCCTAGCGATGAACACCGGGGAGCTGTTTTTT. It specifies CASSLAMNTGELFF. The chain joins TRBV5-1 to TRBJ2-2; perhaps TRBD2 as D (6 bases). Germline loops: CDR1 SGHRS, CDR2 YFSETQ. V lost 4 bases and J lost 1, with 8 bases in between. The CDR3 loop spans 14 amino acids.

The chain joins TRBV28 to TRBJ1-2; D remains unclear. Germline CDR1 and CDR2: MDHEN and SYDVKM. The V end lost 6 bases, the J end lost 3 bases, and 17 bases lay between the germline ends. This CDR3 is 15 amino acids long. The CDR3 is CASRPGFGGHYGYTF. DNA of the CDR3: TGTGCCAGCAGGCCAGGTTTCGGCGGGCACTATGGCTACACCTTC.

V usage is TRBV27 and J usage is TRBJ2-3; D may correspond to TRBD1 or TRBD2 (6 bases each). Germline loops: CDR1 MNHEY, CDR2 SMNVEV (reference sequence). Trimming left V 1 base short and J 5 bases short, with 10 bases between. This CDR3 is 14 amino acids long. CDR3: CASSLYREEDTQYF. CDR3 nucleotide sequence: TGTGCCAGCAGTTTATACAGGGAGGAAGATACGCAGTATTTT.

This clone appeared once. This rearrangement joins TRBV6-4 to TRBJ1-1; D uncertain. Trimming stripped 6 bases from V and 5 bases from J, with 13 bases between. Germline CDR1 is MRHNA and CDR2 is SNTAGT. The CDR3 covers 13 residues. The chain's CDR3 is CASSRRVGTEAFF. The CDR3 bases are TGTGCCAGCAGCCGGAGGGTTGGGACTGAAGCTTTCTTT.

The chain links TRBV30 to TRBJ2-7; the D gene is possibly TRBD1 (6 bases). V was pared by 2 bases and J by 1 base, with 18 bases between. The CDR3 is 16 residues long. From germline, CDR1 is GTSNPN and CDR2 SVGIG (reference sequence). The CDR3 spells CAWSQNPPDRSYEQYF. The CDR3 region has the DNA TGTGCCTGGAGTCAAAACCCCCCAGACAGGTCCTACGAGCAGTACTTC.

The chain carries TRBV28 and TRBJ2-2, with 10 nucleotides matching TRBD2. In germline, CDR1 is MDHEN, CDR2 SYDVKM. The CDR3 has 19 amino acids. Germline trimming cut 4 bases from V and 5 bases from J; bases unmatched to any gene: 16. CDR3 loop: CASSSRNPPGLAFTGELFF. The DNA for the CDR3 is TGTGCCAGCAGTTCCCGAAACCCTCCGGGACTAGCGTTTACCGGGGAGCTGTTTTTT. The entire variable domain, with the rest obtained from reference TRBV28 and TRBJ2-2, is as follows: DVKVTQSSRYLVKRTGEKVFLECVQDMDHENMFWYRQDPGLGLRLIYFSYDVKMKEKGDIPEGYSVSREKKERFSLILESASTNQTSMYLCASSSRNPPGLAFTGELFFGEGSRLTVL.